The 18 T cell receptor beta chains below were found in one sample sequenced in a study of early T cells in non-severe SARS-CoV-2 infection. TCRdb ran MiXCR on the 5' RACE reads and lists one entry per CDR3 protein. The sample contains roughly 72,000 distinct CDR3 sequences, roughly 12% of which appear only once. Sequenced input: whole blood. The source of these receptors is an adult who was a healthcare worker with PCR-confirmed SARS-CoV-2 infection or an uninfected control (not recorded which).

J is TRBJ1-5 and V is TRBV6-5; D is unclear. With 0 bases removed from V and 8 bases from J, the gap between germline ends came to 14 bases. The CDR3 is 15 residues long. The V gene's germline CDR1 is MNHEY and CDR2 SVGAGI. The CDR3 sequence is CASSYSSTTLEPQHF. In nucleotides, the CDR3 is TGTGCCAGCAGTTACTCGAGTACGACCCTCGAGCCCCAGCATTTT.

The chain recombines TRBV5-1 with TRBJ2-1; 7 bases align to TRBD1. The germline gives CDR1 SGHRS, CDR2 YFSETQ. This CDR3 has 13 amino acids. V shed 7 bases and J 10 bases; nucleotides not matched to a gene: 11. Written as DNA, the CDR3 is TGCGCCAGCGGAGAAACAGGGGAAAGGGAGCAGTTCTTC. It encodes CASGETGEREQFF.

This clonotype was counted a few times. J is TRBJ2-7 and V is TRBV18; D remains unclear. The germline V and J ends were trimmed by 2 bases and 7 bases, with 12 bases remaining between them. Germline CDR1 is KGHSH and CDR2 is LQKENI. This CDR3 contains 13 residues. Here the CDR3 reads CASSPNPRTEQYF. CDR3 bases: TGTGCCAGCTCACCAAACCCCAGGACGGAGCAGTACTTC.

The sample holds many counts of this clonotype. V and J are TRBV20-1 and TRBJ1-2; 10 nucleotides agree with TRBD1. The CDR3 covers 14 residues. The trim removed 5 bases at V and 4 bases at J, leaving 7 bases unmatched. Germline V CDR1 and CDR2: DFQATT, SNEGSKA (reference sequence). CDR3 region: CSALYRDRGYGYTF. In DNA form, the CDR3 reads TGCAGTGCTCTCTACCGGGACAGGGGCTATGGCTACACCTTC.

A few counts support this clonotype. The chain is built from TRBV5-1 and TRBJ2-5, with D tentatively TRBD1 (6 bases). This CDR3 has 14 residues. Trimming stripped 4 bases from V and 2 bases from J, with 12 bases between. Germline CDR1 SGHRS, CDR2 YFSETQ. DNA for the CDR3: TGCGCCAGCAGCCTCAACAGGGATCAAGAGACCCAGTACTTC. Translation gives CASSLNRDQETQYF.

The chain combines TRBV20-1 with TRBJ1-1; D is undetermined. Between the trimmed V and J ends, which lost 3 bases and 0 bases, there was a span of 8 bases. CDR3 length: 13 amino acids. Per germline, CDR1 DFQATT and CDR2 SNEGSKA (reference sequence). The CDR3 loop is CSARATLNTEAFF. CDR3 in DNA: TGCAGTGCTAGGGCGACCCTGAACACTGAAGCTTTCTTT.

This clonotype was seen ten or more times. V gene TRBV7-2 combines with J gene TRBJ2-1, with 12 bases identical to TRBD2. The trim removed 3 bases at V and 7 bases at J, leaving 7 bases unmatched. The CDR3 is made up of 16 amino acids. Per germline, CDR1 SGHTA and CDR2 FQGNSA. CDR3 bases: TGTGCCAGCAGCTTGGACCCTAGCGGGAGGGCGAATGAGCAGTTCTTC. As protein: CASSLDPSGRANEQFF.

The rearrangement links TRBV5-6 to TRBJ2-7, with D perhaps TRBD1 or TRBD2 (5 bases each). The ends were cut back, 4 bases at V and 6 bases at J, with 17 bases in the middle. The CDR3 is made up of 14 amino acids. Germline lookup yields CDR1 SGHDT and CDR2 YYEEEE. The CDR3 sequence: CASSPGRGPGEQYF. The CDR3 DNA sequence: TGTGCCAGCAGCCCGGGACGGGGTCCGGGCGAGCAGTACTTC. Complete variable domain (other parts from reference TRBV5-6 and TRBJ2-7): DAGVTQSPTHLIKTRGQQVTLRCSPKSGHDTVSWYQQALGQGPQFIFQYYEEEERQRGNFPDRFSGHQFPNYSSELNVNALLLGDSALYLCASSPGRGPGEQYFGPGTRLTVT.

This clonotype has ten or more counts. This chain links TRBV3-1 with TRBJ2-2, with 15 nucleotides matching TRBD2. CDR1 LGHDT and CDR2 YNNKEL come from the germline V gene (reference sequence). This CDR3 comprises 17 residues. The V segment lost 3 bases and the J segment 6 bases; nucleotides outside the gene matches: 5. This chain's CDR3 is CASSHPWTSGRAGELFF. CDR3 in DNA: TGTGCCAGCAGCCATCCCTGGACTAGCGGGAGGGCCGGGGAGCTGTTTTTT.

V is TRBV11-2 and J is TRBJ1-1, with D possibly being TRBD1 (5 bases). The CDR3 is 14 amino acids. Trimming shortened V by 2 bases and J by 6 bases, and 13 bases separated the two germline ends. CDR1 is SGHAT and CDR2 is FQNNGV in the germline V gene. The CDR3 loop reads CASSLNSGASEAFF. The CDR3 nucleotides read TGTGCCAGCAGCTTAAATAGCGGGGCATCTGAAGCTTTCTTT. Complete variable domain (other parts from reference TRBV11-2 and TRBJ1-1): EAGVAQSPRYKIIEKRQSVAFWCNPISGHATLYWYQQILGQGPKLLIQFQNNGVVDDSQLPKDRFSAERLKGVDSTLKIQPAKLEDSAVYLCASSLNSGASEAFFGQGTRLTVV.

This clonotype turned up a few times. The chain employs TRBV28 and TRBJ2-6; D unresolved. This CDR3 spans 16 amino acids. Germline V gives CDR1 MDHEN, CDR2 SYDVKM. Trimming took 0 bases from V and 4 from J, leaving 10 bases between them. In DNA, the CDR3 is TGTGCCAGCAGTTTATGGGGGTCTTACGGGGCCAACGTCCTGACTTTC. Translation: CASSLWGSYGANVLTF.

This clonotype was detected many times. J is TRBJ2-7 and V is TRBV11-2, with D perhaps matching TRBD1 (6 bases). The CDR3 totals 16 residues. Germline V gene sequence: CDR1 SGHAT, CDR2 FQNNGV. Trimming took 6 bases from V and 2 from J, leaving 20 bases between them. CDR3 loop: CASSSRPGHAAYEQYF. CDR3 nucleotide sequence: TGTGCCAGCAGTTCCCGACCGGGACACGCGGCCTACGAGCAGTACTTC.

This clonotype was detected only once. This may stem from a read error, because a much larger clone lies one nucleotide away. This chain joins TRBV27 and TRBJ2-7; the D call may be TRBD1 or TRBD2 (5 bases each). CDR1 and CDR2 from the germline V gene are MNHEY and SMNVEV (reference sequence). The CDR3 is made up of 13 amino acids. This CDR3 reads CAGSSGPSYEQYF. Written as DNA, the CDR3 is TGTGCCGGCAGTTCGGGACCCTCCTACGAGCAGTACTTC.

This clonotype was seen ten or more times. The chain recombines TRBV6-2 or TRBV6-3 with TRBJ2-3; weak D call: TRBD1 (7 bases). The germline V gene encodes CDR1 MNHEY and CDR2 SVGEGT. CDR3 size: 13 residues. V was pared by 6 bases and J by 8 bases, with 15 bases between. CDR3 protein: CASRLGTAGTQYF. As DNA, the CDR3 is TGTGCCAGCAGGCTGGGGACAGCGGGTACGCAGTATTTT.

This chain joins TRBV20-1 and TRBJ2-3; D possibly corresponds to TRBD2 (5 bases). Germline lookup yields CDR1 DFQATT and CDR2 SNEGSKA (reference sequence). CDR3 length: 13 residues. Trimming left V 1 base short and J 4 bases short, with 9 bases between. The chain's CDR3 is CSARVGEADTQYF. CDR3 DNA: TGCAGTGCTAGAGTGGGAGAAGCAGATACGCAGTATTTT.

The rearrangement joins TRBV7-2 to TRBJ1-5, with unresolved D. The germline gives CDR1 SGHTA, CDR2 FQGNSA. V lost 2 bases and J 9 bases, leaving 11 bases between the germline ends. The CDR3 totals 13 residues. CDR3 sequence reads: CASSLYKGPPQHF. CDR3 nucleotide sequence: TGTGCCAGCAGCTTATATAAAGGTCCGCCCCAGCATTTT.

A few counts support this clonotype. The chain recombines TRBV27 with TRBJ1-6, with TRBD1 matching over 8 bases. Germline CDR1 is MNHEY and CDR2 is SMNVEV (reference sequence). The CDR3 loop spans 13 amino acids. J was trimmed by 12 bases and V by 4 bases; bases with no gene match: 5. Here the CDR3 reads CASSSRGLGPLHF. In DNA, the CDR3 is TGTGCCAGCAGTTCCAGGGGGCTCGGACCCCTCCACTTT.

The V call is TRBV10-3, the J call TRBJ2-7; D possibly corresponds to TRBD2 (7 bases). Germline V gene data show CDR1 as ENHRY and CDR2 as SYGVKD. The CDR3 is 19 amino acids. Trimming removed 5 bases from V and 0 bases from J, with 26 bases in between. The CDR3: CAISTAGAIRPGGSYEQYF. The CDR3 DNA follows: TGTGCCATCAGTACCGCGGGGGCCATCCGTCCCGGGGGCTCCTACGAGCAGTACTTC.